This T cell receptor beta chain is from a study of early T cells in non-severe SARS-CoV-2 infection. TCRdb fed the 5' RACE reads into MiXCR, producing one record per CDR3 protein. Of about 100,000 distinct CDR3 sequences listed, 13% are singletons. This CDR3 is built from 15 residues. Germline assignment: CDR1 SNHLY and CDR2 FYNNEI. V shed 5 bases and J shed 0 bases, with 11 bases lying between them. The specimen was whole blood. The V gene is TRBV2, the J gene TRBJ2-1; tentatively, D is TRBD2 (5 bases). This receptor was taken from an adult who was a healthcare worker with PCR-confirmed SARS-CoV-2 infection or an uninfected control (not recorded which). CDR3: CASSLDSSSYNEQFF. CDR3 DNA: TGTGCCAGCAGTTTGGACTCTAGCTCCTACAATGAGCAGTTCTTC. The full variable domain, rest sourced from reference TRBV2 and TRBJ2-1, is EPEVTQTPSHQVTQMGQEVILRCVPISNHLYFYWYRQILGQKVEFLVSFYNNEISEKSEIFDDQFSVERPDGSNFTLKIRSTKLEDSAMYFCASSLDSSSYNEQFFGPGTRLTVL.